This entry features one T cell receptor beta chain sequence. What it recognizes is unknown. The data were taken from a study of cytomegalovirus exposure and HLA in healthy donors. Across the whole study: Prior work identified 120 million or so unique TCR beta sequences in approximately 200 million T cells. Approximately 81% of more than 300 genotyped donors fell in the Caucasian-associated ancestry cluster. Study-wide results and limits: Donors were assumed by presence/absence analyses to have roughly uniform sequencing depth. Prior analysis indicated that the majority of TCR beta V segments exhibited productivity approximately 87% or approximately 30% of the time.

Researchers ran the PCR with 60 Vbeta and 13 Jbeta primers. Sequencing used immunoSEQ multiplex PCR; TCRdb keeps in-frame clones, though not all of them. This sample's clone table lists 34,000 or so clones. Trimming removed 0 bases at V and 0 bases at J, with 12 bases between. The CDR3 runs to 16 residues. Germline V CDR1 and CDR2: SGHNT, YENEEA. The V call is TRBV11-3, the J call TRBJ2-7; D might be TRBD2 (5 bases). This receptor was obtained from a woman aged 40 to 50 in good health and CMV-seropositive. Sequenced: PBMCs. The CDR3 loop reads CASSLDREGISYEQYF. The CDR3 region has the DNA TGTGCCAGCAGCTTAGATCGGGAAGGGATCTCCTACGAGCAGTACTTC.